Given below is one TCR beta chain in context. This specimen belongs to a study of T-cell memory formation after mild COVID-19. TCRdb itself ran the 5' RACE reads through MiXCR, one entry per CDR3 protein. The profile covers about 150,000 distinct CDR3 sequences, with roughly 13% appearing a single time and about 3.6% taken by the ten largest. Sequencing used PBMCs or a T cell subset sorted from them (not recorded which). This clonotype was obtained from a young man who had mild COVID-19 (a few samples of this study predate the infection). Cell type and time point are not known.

CDR3 in amino acids: CASSRRTGNTGELFF. DNA of the CDR3: TGCGCCAGCAGCCGCCGGACAGGAAACACCGGGGAGCTGTTTTTT. V is TRBV4-3 and J is TRBJ2-2, with TRBD1 identical over 7 bases. Per the germline V gene, CDR1 is LGHNA and CDR2 is YSLEER. J was trimmed by 2 bases and V by 4 bases; bases with no gene match: 4. The CDR3 totals 15 residues.